The rows below give T cell receptor beta chains drawn from one sample of a study of regulatory T cells in long-lasting Graves disease. TCRdb independently ran MiXCR on the multiplex PCR reads; one entry per CDR3 protein. The repertoire has roughly 700,000 distinct CDR3 sequences, around 30% of them found once; the top ten carry about two fifths. The sample in question was peripheral blood mononuclear cells (PBMCs), obtained when the disease was refractory, from a patient treated with antithyroid drugs. The receptors were sampled from a female donor with Graves disease. Each CDR3 is given with its conserved first and last residue. Fields, in order: J gene, clone size, V gene, D gene, CDR3 DNA, CDR3 protein. D genes are given only for firm matches. Some rows have no size entry. The others give once, few or many, or a class for an expanded clone.

J: TRBJ2-2
size: .
V: TRBV28
D: TRBD2
DNA: TGTGCCAGCACCATGGGACTAGCGGGAGGCGAGTACACCGGGGAGCTGTTTTTT
CDR3: CASTMGLAGGEYTGELFF

J: TRBJ1-1
size: few
V: TRBV28
D: .
DNA: TGTGCCAGCAGTTTAGGCGGGACAAGTGAAGCTTTCTTT
CDR3: CASSLGGTSEAFF

J: TRBJ1-1
size: .
V: TRBV2
D: .
DNA: TGTGCCAGCAGTTTGACCAGGGGTGGCACTGAAGCTTTCTTT
CDR3: CASSLTRGGTEAFF

J: TRBJ2-5
size: few
V: TRBV27
D: .
DNA: TGTGCCAGCACCCCACCAAGGGTGGACACTCAAGAGACCCAGTACTTC
CDR3: CASTPPRVDTQETQYF

J: TRBJ1-2
size: few
V: TRBV25-1
D: TRBD1
DNA: TGTGCCAGCAGTGAAGGGGACAGCCGGAGGGGCTACACCTTC
CDR3: CASSEGDSRRGYTF

J: TRBJ1-5
size: .
V: TRBV28
D: TRBD1
DNA: TGTGCCAGCCGGGTGAGGACAGGGGTCGGAAGCAATCAGCCCCAGCATTTT
CDR3: CASRVRTGVGSNQPQHF

J: TRBJ2-7
size: .
V: TRBV7-9
D: TRBD1
DNA: TGTGCCAGCAGCTGGGACAGGGGGACGGACGAGCAGTACTTC
CDR3: CASSWDRGTDEQYF

J: TRBJ1-1
size: .
V: TRBV18
D: .
DNA: TGTGCCAGCTCACCACGTTCGTATTCGAACACTGAAGCTTTCTTT
CDR3: CASSPRSYSNTEAFF

J: TRBJ1-6
size: .
V: TRBV19
D: TRBD1
DNA: TGTGCCAGTAGTATAAGTTCCAGGACAGGCGGATCACCCCTCCACTTT
CDR3: CASSISSRTGGSPLHF

J: TRBJ2-7
size: .
V: TRBV6-1
D: .
DNA: TGTGCCAGCAAAGGCCGGGTCTCCTACGAGCAGTACTTC
CDR3: CASKGRVSYEQYF

J: TRBJ2-7
size: .
V: TRBV20-1
D: TRBD2
DNA: TGCAGTGCTAGTGGAGCGGGAGATTCCGAGCAGTACTTC
CDR3: CSASGAGDSEQYF

J: TRBJ1-2
size: .
V: TRBV10-3
D: .
DNA: TGTGCCATCTCCCTAAAGGGAGGGTCCTGTGGCTACACCTTC
CDR3: CAISLKGGSCGYTF

J: TRBJ1-1
size: many
V: TRBV11-2
D: .
DNA: TGTGCCAGCAGCTTAGTGGTGGGCCCAAACACTGAAGCTTTCTTT
CDR3: CASSLVVGPNTEAFF

J: TRBJ1-5
size: .
V: TRBV10-3
D: .
DNA: TGTGCCATCAGTGAGTCACCTTTCAGGGATGTGAACAATCAGCCCCAGCATTTT
CDR3: CAISESPFRDVNNQPQHF

J: TRBJ1-1
size: .
V: TRBV7-9
D: .
DNA: TGTGCCAGCAGCTCGTCAAAATTGGCTTTCTTT
CDR3: CASSSSKLAFF

J: TRBJ2-5
size: many
V: TRBV7-3
D: .
DNA: TGTGCCAGCAGCTTAATGAGTCGGGGGGCGGTCCAAGAGACCCAGTACTTC
CDR3: CASSLMSRGAVQETQYF

J: TRBJ2-7
size: few
V: TRBV10-3
D: TRBD1
DNA: TGTGCCAGCAGTGAAGCTTATTACAGGGGCCTTTACGAGCAGTACTTC
CDR3: CASSEAYYRGLYEQYF

J: TRBJ1-5
size: .
V: TRBV12-3/TRBV12-4
D: TRBD1
DNA: TGTGCCAGCAGCTCAGGGGGGGGCGGCAATCAGCCCCAGCATTTT
CDR3: CASSSGGGGNQPQHF

J: TRBJ1-6
size: many
V: TRBV12-3/TRBV12-4
D: .
DNA: TGTGCCAGCAGCGGAGGTTATAATTCACCCCTCCACTTT
CDR3: CASSGGYNSPLHF

J: TRBJ2-4
size: .
V: TRBV20-1
D: TRBD2
DNA: TGCAGTGCTAGGAGTACTAGCGGGACGGGAGGCCAAAACATTCAGTACTTC
CDR3: CSARSTSGTGGQNIQYF

J: TRBJ2-5
size: many
V: TRBV6-1
D: TRBD2
DNA: TGTGCCAGCACCGGCAGAAGACTAGCGGGAGAGTACCAAGAGACCCAGTACTTC
CDR3: CASTGRRLAGEYQETQYF

J: TRBJ1-2
size: .
V: TRBV5-6
D: .
DNA: TGTGCCAGCAGCATCAGGGTAGGGGATGGCTACACCTTC
CDR3: CASSIRVGDGYTF

J: TRBJ1-2
size: .
V: TRBV5-1
D: .
DNA: TGTGCCAGCAGCCCGTTGCGCGGGGCATATGGCTACACCTTC
CDR3: CASSPLRGAYGYTF

J: TRBJ2-2
size: .
V: TRBV29-1
D: .
DNA: TGCAGCGCCGTTCGGGGTCAAACCGGGGAGCTGTTTTTT
CDR3: CSAVRGQTGELFF

J: TRBJ1-1
size: many
V: TRBV5-1
D: .
DNA: TGTGCCAGCAGTTACGGACAAGTGAACACTGAAGCTTTCTTT
CDR3: CASSYGQVNTEAFF

J: TRBJ2-5
size: many
V: TRBV6-5
D: .
DNA: TGTGCCAGCAGTTATGGTCGCCAAGAGACCCAGTACTTC
CDR3: CASSYGRQETQYF

J: TRBJ2-5
size: .
V: TRBV11-2
D: TRBD1
DNA: TGTGCCAGCAGCTTAGCGCAGGGGGCTGTAAAGACCCAGTACTTC
CDR3: CASSLAQGAVKTQYF

J: TRBJ2-7
size: few
V: TRBV29-1
D: TRBD1
DNA: TGCAGCGTTGTGGGACAGGGGGCCAACGAGCAGTACTTC
CDR3: CSVVGQGANEQYF

J: TRBJ2-4
size: few
V: TRBV25-1
D: .
DNA: TGTGCCAGCAGTGAAAGTGGGACCAAAAACATTCAGTACTTC
CDR3: CASSESGTKNIQYF

J: TRBJ2-7
size: few
V: TRBV5-4
D: .
DNA: TGTGCCAGCAGCTCCACAGACAGGAAGTACGGGCAGTACTTC
CDR3: CASSSTDRKYGQYF

J: TRBJ2-5
size: .
V: TRBV7-2
D: TRBD2
DNA: TGTGCCAGCAGCTTCTTAGCGGGAGGGCCGGGGGAGACCCAGTACTTC
CDR3: CASSFLAGGPGETQYF

J: TRBJ1-2
size: many
V: TRBV15
D: .
DNA: TGTGCCACCAGCAGAGATGGGCCGGATGGCTACACCTTC
CDR3: CATSRDGPDGYTF

J: TRBJ1-2
size: many
V: TRBV28
D: TRBD1
DNA: TGTGCCAGCAGAGGGACAGGGGATGGCTATGGCTACACCTTC
CDR3: CASRGTGDGYGYTF

J: TRBJ2-7
size: few
V: TRBV7-6
D: .
DNA: TGTGCCAGCAGCTCCATAGACAGGACTGGGTACGAGCAGTACTTC
CDR3: CASSSIDRTGYEQYF

J: TRBJ1-2
size: few
V: TRBV5-1
D: .
DNA: TGCGCCAGCAGCTTAGGTTCGGACGCCTTAAAAGGAAATGGCTACACCTTC
CDR3: CASSLGSDALKGNGYTF

J: TRBJ1-4
size: few
V: TRBV27
D: TRBD1
DNA: TGTGCCAGCAGAGTTACAGGGGGGGAAGAAAAACTGTTTTTT
CDR3: CASRVTGGEEKLFF

J: TRBJ1-5
size: .
V: TRBV12-3/TRBV12-4
D: .
DNA: TGTGCCAGCAGTTTTTTCGGCTCTCAGGGGAGTGGGCAGCCCCAGCATTTT
CDR3: CASSFFGSQGSGQPQHF

J: TRBJ1-3
size: few
V: TRBV11-2
D: TRBD1
DNA: TGTGCCAGCAGCCCAACCACGGGACAGGGTGCTGGAAACACCATATATTTT
CDR3: CASSPTTGQGAGNTIYF

J: TRBJ1-2
size: once
V: TRBV25-1
D: TRBD1
DNA: TGTGCCAGCAGCCCCTCCGGGACAGCCACCTATGGCTACACCTTC
CDR3: CASSPSGTATYGYTF

J: TRBJ2-7
size: .
V: TRBV5-5
D: .
DNA: TGTGCCAGCAGCTTGTTTAGAGATAACTCCTACGAGCAGTACTTC
CDR3: CASSLFRDNSYEQYF

J: TRBJ2-7
size: .
V: TRBV19
D: TRBD1
DNA: TGTGCCAGTAGTCGCCGGGACAGGGCATTAGACGAGCAGTACTTC
CDR3: CASSRRDRALDEQYF

J: TRBJ2-7
size: .
V: TRBV20-1
D: .
DNA: TGCAGTGCTAGTTCTCCACCCTACGAGCAGTACTTC
CDR3: CSASSPPYEQYF

J: TRBJ1-1
size: .
V: TRBV6-1
D: TRBD1
DNA: TGTGCCAGCAGTGACGGGACAGCTAACACTGAAGCTTTCTTT
CDR3: CASSDGTANTEAFF

J: TRBJ2-7
size: many
V: TRBV12-3/TRBV12-4
D: TRBD2
DNA: TGTGCCAGCAGTTTACTTGGGACTAGCGGGCCCTACGAGCAGTACTTC
CDR3: CASSLLGTSGPYEQYF

J: TRBJ2-7
size: .
V: TRBV7-9
D: .
DNA: TGTGCCAGCGGCCGAGAGGGGAAGTCCTACGAGCAGTACTTC
CDR3: CASGREGKSYEQYF

J: TRBJ1-2
size: few
V: TRBV27
D: .
DNA: TGTGCTAGCAGTTTATCGGGGAACAGGCTTAACTATGGCTACACCTTC
CDR3: CASSLSGNRLNYGYTF

J: TRBJ1-5
size: few
V: TRBV20-1
D: TRBD1
DNA: TGCAGTGCACGGGACAGCGACCTGTTTTATAGCAATCAGCCCCAGCATTTT
CDR3: CSARDSDLFYSNQPQHF

J: TRBJ1-2
size: .
V: TRBV6-1
D: TRBD1
DNA: TGTGCCAGCAGCTTGACAGGGCCAGTATATGGCTACACCTTC
CDR3: CASSLTGPVYGYTF

J: TRBJ2-2
size: .
V: TRBV9
D: .
DNA: TGTGCCAGCAGCGGAACCTATGGGGAGCTGTTTTTT
CDR3: CASSGTYGELFF

J: TRBJ2-5
size: .
V: TRBV20-1
D: .
DNA: TGCAGTGCCCCGCTGGCGGGAGAGACCCAGTACTTC
CDR3: CSAPLAGETQYF

J: TRBJ2-5
size: .
V: TRBV28
D: .
DNA: TGTGCCAGCAGTCGCCGGGACACATTATCGGAGACCCAGTACTTC
CDR3: CASSRRDTLSETQYF

J: TRBJ2-7
size: .
V: TRBV27
D: TRBD2
DNA: TGTGCCAGCCTTCCGGGACTAGCGGAGTCCGATCGCTACGAGCAGTACTTC
CDR3: CASLPGLAESDRYEQYF

J: TRBJ1-1
size: many
V: TRBV27
D: TRBD1
DNA: TGTGCCAGCAGTTACGGGACAGGGTTGAACACTGAAGCTTTCTTT
CDR3: CASSYGTGLNTEAFF

J: TRBJ1-1
size: .
V: TRBV12-3/TRBV12-4
D: .
DNA: TGTGCCAGCAGTTTAGCGGAGGGCGCTGAAGCTTTCTTT
CDR3: CASSLAEGAEAFF

J: TRBJ1-5
size: .
V: TRBV5-6
D: .
DNA: TGTGCCAGCAGCTCCGGGGGGACCGATAGCAATCAGCCCCAGCATTTT
CDR3: CASSSGGTDSNQPQHF

J: TRBJ1-1
size: .
V: TRBV20-1
D: .
DNA: TGCAGTGCTAGAGATGTGAGGGCTACGAACACTGAAGCTTTCTTT
CDR3: CSARDVRATNTEAFF

J: TRBJ2-5
size: .
V: TRBV19
D: TRBD2
DNA: TGTGCCAGTAACACGGGGGGGGCAGAGACCCAGTACTTC
CDR3: CASNTGGAETQYF